What follows is one T cell receptor (beta chain) and its context. The data were obtained in a study of control samples from healthy donors and cancer patients. Sequencing was performed with immunoSEQ multiplex PCR; in TCRdb, only in-frame clones are kept and a portion is missing. The sample records about 95,000 clones, around 81% being singletons. J was trimmed by 5 bases and V by 4 bases; bases with no gene match: 9. The germline gives CDR1 SQVTM, CDR2 ANQGSEA. This CDR3 is built from 14 residues. This chain joins TRBV29-1 and TRBJ1-1; TRBD1 matches at 8 bases. Sequencing used blood. The origin of this receptor is a man younger than 40 in good health. The CDR3 bases are TGCAGCGTTGCACCCTGGACAGGGTGGACTGAAGCTTTCTTT. Translated: CSVAPWTGWTEAFF. The whole variable domain, remainder taken from reference TRBV29-1 and TRBJ1-1, is SAVISQKPSRDICQRGTSLTIQCQVDSQVTMMFWYRQQPGQSLTLIATANQGSEATYESGFVIDKFPISRPNLTFSTLTVSNMSPEDSSIYLCSVAPWTGWTEAFFGQGTRLTVV.